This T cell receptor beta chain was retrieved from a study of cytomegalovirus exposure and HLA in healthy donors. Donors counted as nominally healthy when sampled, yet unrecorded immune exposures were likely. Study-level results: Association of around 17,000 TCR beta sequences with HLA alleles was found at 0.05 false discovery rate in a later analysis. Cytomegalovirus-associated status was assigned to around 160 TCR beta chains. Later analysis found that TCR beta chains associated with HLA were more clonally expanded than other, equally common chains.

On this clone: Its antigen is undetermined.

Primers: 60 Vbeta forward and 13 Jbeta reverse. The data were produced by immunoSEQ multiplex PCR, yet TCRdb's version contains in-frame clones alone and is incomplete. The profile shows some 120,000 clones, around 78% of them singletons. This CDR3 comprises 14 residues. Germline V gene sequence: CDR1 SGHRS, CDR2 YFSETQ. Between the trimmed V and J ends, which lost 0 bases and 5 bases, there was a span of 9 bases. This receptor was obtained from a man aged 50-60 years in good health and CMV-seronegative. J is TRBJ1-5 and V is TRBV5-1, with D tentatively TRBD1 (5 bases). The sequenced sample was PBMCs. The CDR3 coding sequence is TGCGCCAGCAGCTTGGCAGGGAGGGATCAGCCCCAGCATTTT. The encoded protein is CASSLAGRDQPQHF.